What follows describes a single T cell receptor beta chain. A few counts support this clonotype. Its antigen is unknown. One base away there is no much larger clone; base qualities are not given. Sequencing was performed on an Illumina NovaSeq 6000. TCRalpha and TCRbeta cDNA libraries were built by 5'RACE with constant-segment primers, adding sample barcodes and unique molecular identifiers. RNA was extracted from every sample with Trizol reagent. Amplification of the libraries took two PCR steps, and the second step added a second sample barcode plus Illumina TruSeq adapters. Libraries were sequenced on an Illumina NovaSeq with 2 x 150 bp paired-end reads. Per the authors' processing: Demultiplexing of reads and collapsing into UMI-guided consensus sequences were performed with migec v1.2.7. Using mixcr v2.1.11, the UMI consensuses were aligned to TRA and TRB V and J templates and assembled into clonotypes. A clonotype was counted as expanded or contracted only if both edgeR and NoisET called the change significant, with noise models trained on biological replicates. For edgeR calls, the thresholds were a false discovery rate-adjusted p below 0.01 and a log2 fold-change of 1. As an exploratory analysis of dynamics, PCA with hierarchical clustering was applied to max-normalized trajectories of the 1000 most abundant clonotypes. Each responding clone was given a CD4 or CD8 phenotype based on the CD4+ and CD8+ repertoires, which had been sequenced separately. The public reads were quality trimmed at Q25 with fastp and then assembled into clones with MiXCR by TCRdb, keeping productive beta chains. Each entry is one CDR3 protein sequence, shown with its most common DNA and genes. V and J calls and clone size were set by TCRdb, not the authors. Here the sample has some 600,000 distinct CDR3 sequences; 17% occur a single time. Clones ranked in the top ten supply around 7.8% of the sample.

Unmatched junction bases come to 7, with V trimmed by 5 bases and J by 9 bases. Spanning cysteine to phenylalanine, the CDR3 consists of 13 amino acids. Only the CDR3 DNA is retained, 39 bases long and in frame from the first base. The germline V gene (reference sequence) provides CDR1 LGHDT and CDR2 YNNKEL. This sample was taken from a study of T-cell memory formation after mild COVID-19 (dated by TCRdb to 2020 to 2022). Background for the entire study: Most TCR sequence clusters were specific to one of the two donors. Two young, previously healthy adult volunteers, one female and one male, were included in the cohort. Longitudinal TCRalpha and TCRbeta repertoire sequencing tracked T-cell clones expanding and contracting after mild COVID-19 in a couple of donors.

Ficoll-Paque density gradient centrifugation was the method used to isolate PBMCs. Findings and caveats that apply to the study as a whole: Contracting CD4+ clones turned up mainly in the CM and EM memory subsets, whereas EMRA was where CD8+ clones were enriched. Whether the second-wave clones peaking on day 37 were SARS-CoV-2 specific was not confirmed. Some responding clones were detected in pre-infection memory, suggesting pre-existing cross-reactive memory T cells joined the SARS-CoV-2 response. Clones contracting from day 15 to 85 had balanced CD4/CD8 phenotypes, while a second wave expanding from day 15 to 37 was biased towards CD4+. Only two mild cases were covered in the study, and larger cohorts including severe cases with pre-infection samples were considered necessary.

Input material: PBMCs or a T cell subset sorted from them (not recorded which). The clonotype was recovered from an adult woman who had mild COVID-19 (a few samples of this study predate the infection). The sample titles of this study are shuffled in the database, so cell type and time point are left out; the donor was told from shared clones. This sequence uses TRBV3-1 and TRBJ2-1; TRBD2 aligns with 7 central bases. CDR3 reads: CASSSRLAGEQFF. The DNA reads TGTGCCAGCAGCTCCCGACTAGCTGGTGAGCAGTTCTTC.